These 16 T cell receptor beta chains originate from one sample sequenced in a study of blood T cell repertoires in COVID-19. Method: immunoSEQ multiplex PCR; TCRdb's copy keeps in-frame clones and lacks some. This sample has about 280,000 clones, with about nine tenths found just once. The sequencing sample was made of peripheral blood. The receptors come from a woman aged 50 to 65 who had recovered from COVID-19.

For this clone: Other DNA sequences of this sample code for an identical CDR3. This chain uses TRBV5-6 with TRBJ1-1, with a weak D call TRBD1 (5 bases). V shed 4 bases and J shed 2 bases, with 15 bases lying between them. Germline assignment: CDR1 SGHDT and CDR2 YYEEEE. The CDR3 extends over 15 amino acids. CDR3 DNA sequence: TGTGCCAGCAGCCTGGGACCCACAGGAAACACTGAAGCTTTCTTT. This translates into CASSLGPTGNTEAFF.

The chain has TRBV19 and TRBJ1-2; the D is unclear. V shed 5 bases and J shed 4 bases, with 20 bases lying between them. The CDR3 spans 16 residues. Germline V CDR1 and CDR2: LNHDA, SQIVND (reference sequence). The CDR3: CASSPRRGRSGYGYTF. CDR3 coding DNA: TGTGCCAGTAGTCCCCGGAGAGGGCGGTCAGGCTATGGCTACACCTTC.

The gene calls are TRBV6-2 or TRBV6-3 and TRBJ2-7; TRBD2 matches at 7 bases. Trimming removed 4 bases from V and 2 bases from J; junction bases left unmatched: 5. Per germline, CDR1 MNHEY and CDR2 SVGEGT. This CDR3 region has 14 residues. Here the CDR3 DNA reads TGTGCCAGCAGTTTCAGGACTAGAACCTACGAGCAGTACTTC. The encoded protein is CASSFRTRTYEQYF.

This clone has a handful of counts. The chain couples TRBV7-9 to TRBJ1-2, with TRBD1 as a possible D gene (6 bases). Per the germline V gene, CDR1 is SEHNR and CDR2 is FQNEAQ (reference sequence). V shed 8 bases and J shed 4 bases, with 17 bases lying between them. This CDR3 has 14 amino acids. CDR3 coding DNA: TGTGCCAGCGTTATTGCAGGGGTGGGCTATGGCTACACCTTC. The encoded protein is CASVIAGVGYGYTF.

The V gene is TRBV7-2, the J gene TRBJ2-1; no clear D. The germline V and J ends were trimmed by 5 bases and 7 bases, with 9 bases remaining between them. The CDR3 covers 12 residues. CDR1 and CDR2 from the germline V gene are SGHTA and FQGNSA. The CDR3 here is CASSAERNEQFF. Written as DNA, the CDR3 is TGTGCCAGCAGCGCGGAGAGAAATGAGCAGTTCTTC.

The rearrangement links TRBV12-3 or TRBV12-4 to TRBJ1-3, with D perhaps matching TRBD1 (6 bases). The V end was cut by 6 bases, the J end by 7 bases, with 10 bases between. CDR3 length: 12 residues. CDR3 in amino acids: CASSLTGNTIYF. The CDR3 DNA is TGTGCCAGCAGCCTTACAGGGAACACCATATATTTT.

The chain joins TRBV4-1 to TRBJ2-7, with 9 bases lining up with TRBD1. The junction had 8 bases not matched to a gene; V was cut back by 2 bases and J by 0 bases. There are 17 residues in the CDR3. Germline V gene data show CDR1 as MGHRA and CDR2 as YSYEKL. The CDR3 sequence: CASSQFQQGAGSYEQYF. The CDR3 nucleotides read TGCGCCAGCAGCCAATTCCAACAGGGGGCCGGCTCCTACGAGCAGTACTTC.

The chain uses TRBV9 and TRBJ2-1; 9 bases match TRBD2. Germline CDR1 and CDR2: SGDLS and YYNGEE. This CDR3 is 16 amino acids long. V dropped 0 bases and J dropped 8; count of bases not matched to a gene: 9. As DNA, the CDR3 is TGTGCCAGCAGCGTAGCGCGAACCGGGACTAGCTATGAGCAGTTCTTC. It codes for CASSVARTGTSYEQFF.

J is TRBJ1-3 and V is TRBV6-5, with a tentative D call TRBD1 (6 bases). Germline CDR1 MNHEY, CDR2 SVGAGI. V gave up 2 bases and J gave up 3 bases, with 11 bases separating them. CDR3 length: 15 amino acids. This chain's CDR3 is CASSYAGQLGNTIYF. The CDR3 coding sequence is TGTGCCAGCAGTTACGCCGGACAGCTTGGAAACACCATATATTTT.

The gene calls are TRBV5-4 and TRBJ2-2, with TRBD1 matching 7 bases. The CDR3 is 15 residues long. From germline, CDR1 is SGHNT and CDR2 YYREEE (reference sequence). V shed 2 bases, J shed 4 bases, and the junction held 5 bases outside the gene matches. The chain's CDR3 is CASSFGGQITGELFF. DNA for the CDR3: TGTGCCAGCAGCTTTGGGGGACAGATCACCGGGGAGCTGTTTTTT.

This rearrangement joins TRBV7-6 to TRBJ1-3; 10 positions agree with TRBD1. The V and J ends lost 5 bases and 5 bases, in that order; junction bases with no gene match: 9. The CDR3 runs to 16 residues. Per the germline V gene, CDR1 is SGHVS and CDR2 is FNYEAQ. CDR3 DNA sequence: TGTGCCAGCAGCCCCCGGGGGACAGGGGATAGAAACACCATATATTTT. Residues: CASSPRGTGDRNTIYF.

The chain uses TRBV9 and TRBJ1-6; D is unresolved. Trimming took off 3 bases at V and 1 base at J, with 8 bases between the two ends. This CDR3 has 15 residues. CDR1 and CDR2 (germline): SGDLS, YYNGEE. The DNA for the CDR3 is TGTGCCAGCAGCGACGGGAGTTCCTATAATTCACCCCTCCACTTT. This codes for CASSDGSSYNSPLHF.

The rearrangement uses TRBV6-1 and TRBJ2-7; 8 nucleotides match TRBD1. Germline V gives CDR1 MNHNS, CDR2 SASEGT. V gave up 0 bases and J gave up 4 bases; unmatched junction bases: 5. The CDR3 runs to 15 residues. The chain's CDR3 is CASSEAGTGFYEQYF. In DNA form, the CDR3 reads TGTGCCAGCAGTGAAGCGGGGACAGGATTTTACGAGCAGTACTTC.

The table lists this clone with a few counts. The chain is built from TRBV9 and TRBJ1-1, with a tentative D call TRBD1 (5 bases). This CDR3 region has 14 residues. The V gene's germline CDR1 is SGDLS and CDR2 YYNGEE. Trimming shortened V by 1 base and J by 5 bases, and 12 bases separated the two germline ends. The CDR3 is CASSVQGGETEAFF. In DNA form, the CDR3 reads TGTGCCAGCAGCGTACAGGGTGGTGAGACTGAAGCTTTCTTT.

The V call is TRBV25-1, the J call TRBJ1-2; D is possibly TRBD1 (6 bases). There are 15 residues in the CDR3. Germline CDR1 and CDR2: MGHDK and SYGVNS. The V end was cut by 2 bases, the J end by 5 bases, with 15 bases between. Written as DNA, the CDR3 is TGTGCCAGCAGTGAAGTGAGCCCTAGGGGGTATGGCTACACCTTC. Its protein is CASSEVSPRGYGYTF.

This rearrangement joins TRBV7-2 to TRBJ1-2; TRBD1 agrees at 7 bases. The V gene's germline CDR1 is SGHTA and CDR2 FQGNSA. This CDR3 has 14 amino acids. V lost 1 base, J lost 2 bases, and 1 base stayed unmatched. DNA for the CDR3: TGTGCCAGCAGCTTAGGGGGACAGAACTATGGCTACACCTTC. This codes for CASSLGGQNYGYTF.